These 19 T cell receptor beta chains were all obtained from the same sample, sequenced in a study of cytomegalovirus exposure and HLA in healthy donors. With 60 Vbeta and 13 Jbeta primers, the PCR was carried out. Assay used: immunoSEQ multiplex PCR; TCRdb lists only in-frame clones, some missing. The data show around 140,000 clones, 60% to 85% seen once. Sample: PBMCs. These receptors came from a female donor in good health and CMV-seropositive.

This sequence joins TRBV19 and TRBJ1-2; D is unresolved. The V and J ends lost 0 bases and 8 bases respectively, with 10 bases between them. The CDR3 extends over 13 amino acids. Germline-derived CDR1 and CDR2 are LNHDA and SQIVND (reference sequence). The CDR3 DNA is TGTGCCAGTAGTATAGATGACGGGTTGGGCTACACCTTC. This gives the protein CASSIDDGLGYTF.

This chain connects TRBV2 to TRBJ2-7; 9 bases align to TRBD1. J was trimmed by 5 bases and V by 3 bases; bases with no gene match: 5. Germline assignment: CDR1 SNHLY and CDR2 FYNNEI. The CDR3 extends over 14 amino acids. The CDR3 coding sequence is TGTGCCAGCAGTGATATGGGACAGGGCAACGAGCAGTACTTC. Protein product: CASSDMGQGNEQYF. The whole variable domain, remainder taken from reference TRBV2 and TRBJ2-7, is EPEVTQTPSHQVTQMGQEVILRCVPISNHLYFYWYRQILGQKVEFLVSFYNNEISEKSEIFDDQFSVERPDGSNFTLKIRSTKLEDSAMYFCASSDMGQGNEQYFGPGTRLTVT.

The rearrangement joins TRBV2 to TRBJ2-7; 7 bases line up with TRBD1. Germline CDR1 is SNHLY and CDR2 is FYNNEI. This CDR3 has 16 amino acids. With V trimmed by 4 bases and J by 0 bases, 9 bases remained unmatched. This CDR3 is CASSVGEGQYSYEQYF. The CDR3 DNA follows: TGTGCCAGCAGTGTGGGTGAGGGACAGTACTCCTACGAGCAGTACTTC.

V and J are TRBV13 and TRBJ2-7; possible D gene TRBD2, 5 bases. Germline V gives CDR1 PRHDT, CDR2 FYEKMQ (reference sequence). The CDR3 is 14 amino acids. The V end was cut by 7 bases, the J end by 7 bases, with 20 bases between. The CDR3 DNA reads as TGTGCCAGCACCACCGGGGTGTCTGGAGCAGAGCAGTACTTC. Translated: CASTTGVSGAEQYF.

The chain uses TRBV5-4 and TRBJ2-3; 10 bases map to TRBD2. CDR3 size: 17 residues. Per the germline V gene, CDR1 is SGHNT and CDR2 is YYREEE (reference sequence). With 4 bases clipped from V and 4 bases from J, the junction kept 12 bases outside the gene matches. CDR3 loop: CASSLSFSGGASDTQYF. The CDR3 nucleotides read TGTGCCAGCAGCCTATCTTTCAGCGGGGGGGCCTCAGATACGCAGTATTTT.

The chain recombines TRBV5-4 with TRBJ1-2; TRBD1 aligns across 10 bases. The CDR3 contains 14 residues. From germline, CDR1 is SGHNT and CDR2 YYREEE (reference sequence). V lost 4 bases and J lost 3; bases outside the gene matches: 3. CDR3 sequence (DNA): TGTGCCAGCAGCCCCGGGACAGGGGACTATGGCTACACCTTC. As protein: CASSPGTGDYGYTF.

A word on this clone: Other DNA variants within this sample encode the same CDR3. For the CDR3, the DNA is TGTGCCAGCAGCTTAGTCAGGAATTCACCCCTCCACTTT. As protein: CASSLVRNSPLHF. V and J are TRBV7-8 and TRBJ1-6; D is ambiguous. Germline CDR1 is SGHVS and CDR2 is FQNEAQ. The V gene lost 1 base and the J gene lost 7 bases, with 5 bases spanning the gap. The CDR3 has 13 amino acids.

The chain joins TRBV25-1 to TRBJ2-1; weak D call: TRBD2 (6 bases). Trimming took off 5 bases at V and 4 bases at J, with 21 bases between the two ends. Germline V lookup: CDR1 MGHDK, CDR2 SYGVNS. This CDR3 has 17 amino acids. CDR3 coding DNA: TGTGCCAGCAGTCCAAGGCCCGGGAAAGGGAGGTACAATGAGCAGTTCTTC. This gives the protein CASSPRPGKGRYNEQFF.

The chain is built from TRBV5-1 and TRBJ2-3, with 11 bases identical to TRBD2. The CDR3 sequence is 15 residues long. With 4 bases clipped from V and 3 bases from J, the junction kept 4 bases outside the gene matches. Germline V lookup: CDR1 SGHRS, CDR2 YFSETQ. The CDR3 loop reads CASSLWTSGTDTQYF. CDR3 DNA: TGCGCCAGCAGCCTATGGACTAGCGGGACAGATACGCAGTATTTT.

The V gene is TRBV28, the J gene TRBJ2-7; D may be TRBD2 (6 bases). Germline loops: CDR1 MDHEN, CDR2 SYDVKM. The CDR3 is 15 amino acids. The V and J ends lost 1 base and 0 bases respectively, with 10 bases between them. The CDR3 DNA is TGTGCCAGCAGTTTATATCCGGGGGACTCCTACGAGCAGTACTTC. Translating gives CASSLYPGDSYEQYF. Combining the CDR3 with reference TRBV28 and TRBJ2-7 gives the whole variable domain DVKVTQSSRYLVKRTGEKVFLECVQDMDHENMFWYRQDPGLGLRLIYFSYDVKMKEKGDIPEGYSVSREKKERFSLILESASTNQTSMYLCASSLYPGDSYEQYFGPGTRLTVT.

The V gene is TRBV7-8, the J gene TRBJ1-6; D ambiguous. Trimming pared 5 bases from V and 10 bases from J, leaving 15 bases between. The germline CDR1 and CDR2 sequences are SGHVS and FQNEAQ. This CDR3 spans 14 amino acids. The CDR3 reads CASSNDGSGSPLHF. The CDR3 region has the DNA TGTGCCAGCAGCAACGACGGGTCGGGATCACCCCTCCACTTT. The variable domain in full, with the rest retrieved from reference TRBV7-8 and TRBJ1-6, is GAGVSQSPRYKVAKRGQDVALRCDPISGHVSLFWYQQALGQGPEFLTYFQNEAQLDKSGLPSDRFFAERPEGSVSTLKIQRTQQEDSAVYLCASSNDGSGSPLHFGNGTRLTVT.

This clone was detected a few times. The chain is built from TRBV5-1 and TRBJ2-7; D is perhaps TRBD1 (5 bases). This CDR3 is built from 14 residues. Germline CDR1 SGHRS, CDR2 YFSETQ. The V end lost 4 bases, the J end lost 0 bases, and 11 bases lay between the germline ends. The CDR3 bases are TGCGCCAGCAGCACGCAGGGTCTCTCCTACGAGCAGTACTTC. As protein: CASSTQGLSYEQYF.

V gene TRBV6-1 combines with J gene TRBJ2-1, with a possible D match to TRBD2 (6 bases). V shed 7 bases and J shed 2 bases, with 12 bases lying between them. The CDR3 is 14 amino acids. Germline assignment: CDR1 MNHNS and CDR2 SASEGT. The CDR3 DNA reads as TGTGCCAGCACTGGGGGGAACACCTACAATGAGCAGTTCTTC. Protein product: CASTGGNTYNEQFF.

The V gene is TRBV6-5, the J gene TRBJ2-1; D may be TRBD1 (5 bases). Trimming shortened V by 4 bases and J by 4 bases, and 11 bases separated the two germline ends. CDR3 length: 14 residues. The V gene's germline CDR1 is MNHEY and CDR2 SVGAGI. The CDR3 region has the DNA TGTGCCAGCAGTTCCCCGACAGAGTACAATGAGCAGTTCTTC. Translating it yields CASSSPTEYNEQFF.

V and J are TRBV30 and TRBJ1-4, with 8 bases matching TRBD1. Per the germline V gene, CDR1 is GTSNPN and CDR2 is SVGIG (reference sequence). V lost 3 bases, J lost 0 bases, and 3 bases stayed unmatched. The CDR3 covers 15 residues. CDR3 nucleotide sequence: TGTGCCTGGAGCGTGACAGGGGCAACTAATGAAAAACTGTTTTTT. This encodes CAWSVTGATNEKLFF.

This clone was picked up one time. The gene calls are TRBV30 and TRBJ2-1, with 10 bases identical to TRBD1. The CDR3 runs to 13 residues. Germline CDR1 GTSNPN, CDR2 SVGIG (reference sequence). The V gene end was trimmed by 3 bases and the J gene end by 9 bases; junction bases not matched to a gene: 5. CDR3 residues: CAWSGQGVGEQFF. CDR3 DNA sequence: TGTGCCTGGAGCGGACAGGGGGTGGGTGAGCAGTTCTTC.

The J gene is TRBJ2-5, the V gene TRBV2; 10 bases agree with TRBD1. The J call may be faulty, since TRBJ2-7 better matches the DNA end. CDR1 and CDR2 from the germline V gene are SNHLY and FYNNEI. This CDR3 contains 14 residues. CDR3 in DNA: TGTGCCAGCAGCCAGACAGGGGGCATTTACGAGCAGTACTTC. Residues: CASSQTGGIYEQYF.

The chain has TRBV11-1 and TRBJ2-7; 7 nucleotides match TRBD1. CDR3 size: 18 residues. Losses at the gene ends were 2 bases for V and 2 bases for J; bases not matched to a gene: 15. The germline V gene has CDR1 SGHAT and CDR2 FQDESV (reference sequence). This CDR3 reads CASSLRYGRTGTAYEQYF. The CDR3 DNA reads TGTGCCAGCAGCTTAAGGTATGGACGGACCGGGACAGCCTACGAGCAGTACTTC.

The chain carries TRBV5-1 and TRBJ2-7; the D gene is possibly TRBD1 (6 bases). The CDR3 has 13 residues. Germline V gene data show CDR1 as SGHRS and CDR2 as YFSETQ. V lost 4 bases and J lost 2, with 10 bases in between. CDR3 coding DNA: TGCGCCAGCAGCGTGGACAGTACCTACGAGCAGTACTTC. Encoded protein: CASSVDSTYEQYF. The full variable domain, with the rest looked up from reference TRBV5-1 and TRBJ2-7, is KAGVTQTPRYLIKTRGQQVTLSCSPISGHRSVSWYQQTPGQGLQFLFEYFSETQRNKGNFPGRFSGRQFSNSRSEMNVSTLELGDSALYLCASSVDSTYEQYFGPGTRLTVT.